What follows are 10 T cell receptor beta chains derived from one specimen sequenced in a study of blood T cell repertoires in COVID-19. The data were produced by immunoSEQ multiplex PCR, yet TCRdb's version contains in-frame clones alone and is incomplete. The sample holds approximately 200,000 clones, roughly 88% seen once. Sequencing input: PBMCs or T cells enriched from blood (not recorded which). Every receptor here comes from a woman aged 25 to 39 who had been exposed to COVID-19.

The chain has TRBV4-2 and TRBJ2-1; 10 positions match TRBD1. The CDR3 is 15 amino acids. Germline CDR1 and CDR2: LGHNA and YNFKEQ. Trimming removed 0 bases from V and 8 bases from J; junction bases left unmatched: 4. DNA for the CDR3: TGTGCCAGCAGCCAAGAGGGACAGGGGATCGATGAGCAGTTCTTC. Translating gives CASSQEGQGIDEQFF.

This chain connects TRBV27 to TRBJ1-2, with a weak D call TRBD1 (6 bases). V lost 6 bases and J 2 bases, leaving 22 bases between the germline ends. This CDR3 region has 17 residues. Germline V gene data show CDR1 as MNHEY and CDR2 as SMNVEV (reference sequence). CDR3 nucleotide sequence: TGTGCCAGCAGCTCCCGCGGCGGAACAGGGCTGAACTATGGCTACACCTTC. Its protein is CASSSRGGTGLNYGYTF.

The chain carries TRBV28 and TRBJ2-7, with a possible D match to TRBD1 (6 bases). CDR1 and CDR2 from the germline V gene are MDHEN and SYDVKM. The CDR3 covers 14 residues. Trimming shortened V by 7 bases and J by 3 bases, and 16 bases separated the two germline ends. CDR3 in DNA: TGTGCCAGCACCCTACAGGGCCCGGTCTACGAGCAGTACTTC. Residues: CASTLQGPVYEQYF.

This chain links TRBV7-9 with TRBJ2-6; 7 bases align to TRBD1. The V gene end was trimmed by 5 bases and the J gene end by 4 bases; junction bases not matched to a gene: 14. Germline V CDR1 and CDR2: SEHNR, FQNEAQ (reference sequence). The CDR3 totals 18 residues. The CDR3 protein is CASSIRTGGALGANVLTF. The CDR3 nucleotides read TGTGCCAGCAGCATTCGGACAGGTGGGGCTCTGGGGGCCAACGTCCTGACTTTC.

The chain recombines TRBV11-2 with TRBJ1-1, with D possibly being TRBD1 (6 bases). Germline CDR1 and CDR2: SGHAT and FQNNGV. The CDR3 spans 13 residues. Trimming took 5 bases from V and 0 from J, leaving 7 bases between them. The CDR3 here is CASSGQLNTEAFF. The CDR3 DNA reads TGTGCCAGCAGCGGACAGCTGAACACTGAAGCTTTCTTT.

CDR3 residues: CASSGRISHNEQFF. The DNA of the CDR3 is TGTGCCAGTAGCGGGAGGATTTCTCACAATGAGCAGTTCTTC. The V gene is TRBV19, the J gene TRBJ2-1; 7 bases map to TRBD2. Germline CDR1 reads LNHDA; CDR2 reads SQIVND (reference sequence). This CDR3 contains 14 residues. The junction had 7 bases not matched to a gene; V was cut back by 6 bases and J by 5 bases.

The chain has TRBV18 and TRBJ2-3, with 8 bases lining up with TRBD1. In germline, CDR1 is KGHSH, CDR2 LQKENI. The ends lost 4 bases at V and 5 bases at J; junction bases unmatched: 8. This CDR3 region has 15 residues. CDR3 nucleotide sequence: TGTGCCAGCTCACTACGGACAGGGATGGTAGATACGCAGTATTTT. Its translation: CASSLRTGMVDTQYF.

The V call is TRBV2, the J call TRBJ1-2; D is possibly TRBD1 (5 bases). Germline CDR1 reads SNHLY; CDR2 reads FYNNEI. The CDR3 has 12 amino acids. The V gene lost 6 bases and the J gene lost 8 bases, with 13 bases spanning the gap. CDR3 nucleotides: TGTGCCAGCAGATCTCAGGGTATCGGCTACACCTTC. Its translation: CASRSQGIGYTF. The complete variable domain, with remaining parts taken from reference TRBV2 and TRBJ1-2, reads EPEVTQTPSHQVTQMGQEVILRCVPISNHLYFYWYRQILGQKVEFLVSFYNNEISEKSEIFDDQFSVERPDGSNFTLKIRSTKLEDSAMYFCASRSQGIGYTFGSGTRLTVV.

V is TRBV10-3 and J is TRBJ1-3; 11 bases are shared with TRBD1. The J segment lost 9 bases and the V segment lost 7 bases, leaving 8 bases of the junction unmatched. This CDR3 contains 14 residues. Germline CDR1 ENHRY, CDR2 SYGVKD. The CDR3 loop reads CAITRDRGLATIYF. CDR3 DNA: TGTGCCATCACCAGGGACAGGGGGTTGGCCACCATATATTTT.

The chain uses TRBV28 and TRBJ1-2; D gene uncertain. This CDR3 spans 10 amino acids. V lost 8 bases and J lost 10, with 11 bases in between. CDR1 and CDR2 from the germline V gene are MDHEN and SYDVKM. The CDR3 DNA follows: TGTGCCAGCGGCCTTCGTGCCTACACCTTC. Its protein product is CASGLRAYTF.